Each of the 26 T cell receptor beta chains below was sequenced from the same sample in a study of blood T cell repertoires in COVID-19 (dated by TCRdb to between 2020 and 2021). Library preparation employed the immunoSEQ multiplex PCR assay. As stored in TCRdb, this immuneACCESS dataset retains in-frame rearrangements with V and J assigned. A fraction of the clones does not appear; measured against another copy, unresolved V genes explain less than half of the discrepancy, and the remainder lacks a known reason. The sample records roughly 200,000 clones, over 80% of which are singletons. The top ten hold 3% to 3.5% of the sample. Sequencing input: PBMCs or T cells enriched from blood (not recorded which). All receptors derive from a woman aged 25-40 years who had been exposed to COVID-19.

CDR3 loop: CASSRYGESSYNEQFF. DNA of the CDR3: TGTGCCAGCAGCCGTTACGGGGAAAGCTCCTACAATGAGCAGTTCTTC. The chain couples TRBV7-2 to TRBJ2-1; D possibly corresponds to TRBD2 (5 bases). The germline CDR1 and CDR2 sequences are SGHTA and FQGNSA. The CDR3 consists of 16 residues. Deletions cut 5 bases from V and 0 bases from J, with 14 bases between. The full variable domain, with the rest looked up from reference TRBV7-2 and TRBJ2-1, is GAGVSQSPSNKVTEKGKDVELRCDPISGHTALYWYRQSLGQGLEFLIYFQGNSAPDKSGLPSDRFSAERTGGSVSTLTIQRTQQEDSAVYLCASSRYGESSYNEQFFGPGTRLTVL.

The chain carries TRBV7-7 and TRBJ2-2; 9 nucleotides align to TRBD2. The V gene's germline CDR1 is SSHAT and CDR2 FNYEAQ (reference sequence). The CDR3 totals 15 residues. V trimming: 5 bases; J trimming: 4 bases; junction bases outside the gene matches: 5. The CDR3 protein is CASSPTSGGTGELFF. CDR3 DNA sequence: TGTGCCAGCAGCCCGACTAGCGGAGGCACCGGGGAGCTGTTTTTT.

The chain has TRBV4-2 and TRBJ2-7, with 7 bases aligning to TRBD2. The CDR3 contains 13 residues. V lost 0 bases and J lost 5; bases outside the gene matches: 1. The germline V gene has CDR1 LGHNA and CDR2 YNFKEQ. The CDR3 nucleotides are TGTGCCAGCAGCCAAGAGGGAGGGGACGAGCAGTACTTC. Translated: CASSQEGGDEQYF.

This chain uses TRBV7-9 with TRBJ2-2; 9 nucleotides align to TRBD1. The V and J ends lost 2 bases and 6 bases, in that order; junction bases with no gene match: 4. The CDR3 is 15 amino acids. Per the germline V gene, CDR1 is SEHNR and CDR2 is FQNEAQ (reference sequence). CDR3 protein: CASSLRDREAGELFF. Here the CDR3 DNA reads TGTGCCAGCAGCTTAAGGGACAGGGAGGCCGGGGAGCTGTTTTTT.

J is TRBJ1-6 and V is TRBV6-5; TRBD1 agrees at 7 bases. The CDR3 spans 13 residues. The trim removed 6 bases at V and 7 bases at J, leaving 3 bases unmatched. The germline V gene encodes CDR1 MNHEY and CDR2 SVGAGI. In DNA, the CDR3 is TGTGCCAGCAGGGGGGACAGAAATTCACCCCTCCACTTT. This translates into CASRGDRNSPLHF.

The chain carries TRBV7-9 and TRBJ1-1; TRBD1 matches at 10 bases. CDR3 size: 11 residues. Germline V CDR1 and CDR2: SEHNR, FQNEAQ (reference sequence). The J segment lost 11 bases and the V segment lost 3 bases, leaving 0 bases of the junction unmatched. CDR3 coding DNA: TGTGCCAGCAGCTTGGACAGGGGGGCTTTCTTT. This sequence encodes CASSLDRGAFF.

V is TRBV19 and J is TRBJ1-1; D not certain. CDR3 size: 13 residues. Germline V gene data show CDR1 as LNHDA and CDR2 as SQIVND (reference sequence). The V and J ends lost 1 base and 3 bases respectively, with 6 bases between them. The CDR3 DNA reads TGTGCCAGTAGTATAGCAGCGGACACTGAAGCTTTCTTT. Its translation: CASSIAADTEAFF.

V and J are TRBV7-9 and TRBJ1-2; 7 bases line up with TRBD1. The junction had 7 bases not matched to a gene; V was cut back by 5 bases and J by 7 bases. CDR3 size: 13 residues. Germline V lookup: CDR1 SEHNR, CDR2 FQNEAQ (reference sequence). The CDR3 spells CASSIAGGGGYTF. The CDR3 bases are TGTGCCAGCAGCATCGCAGGGGGAGGTGGCTACACCTTC.

This rearrangement joins TRBV30 to TRBJ2-6; D is perhaps TRBD1 (6 bases). Germline V gene lookup returns CDR1 GTSNPN and CDR2 SVGIG (reference sequence). The V gene lost 0 bases and the J gene lost 0 bases, with 21 bases spanning the gap. CDR3 length: 20 amino acids. CDR3 amino acids: CAWSVQLGRGFNSGANVLTF. The CDR3 DNA follows: TGTGCCTGGAGTGTACAATTGGGCAGGGGCTTTAACTCTGGGGCCAACGTCCTGACTTTC.

The chain has TRBV12-5 and TRBJ2-3, with TRBD2 as a possible D gene (5 bases). Germline V gene lookup returns CDR1 LGHNT and CDR2 FRNRAP. Trimming pared 10 bases from V and 4 bases from J, leaving 15 bases between. The CDR3 is made up of 13 amino acids. CDR3 amino acids: CATGSPRADTQYF. In DNA form, the CDR3 reads TGTGCTACGGGGTCGCCTAGGGCAGATACGCAGTATTTT.

This clone was counted at least ten times. This chain connects TRBV12-3 or TRBV12-4 to TRBJ1-1; a possible D gene is TRBD1 (5 bases). The CDR3 has 13 residues. Trimming stripped 0 bases from V and 8 bases from J, with 10 bases between. The CDR3 DNA reads TGTGCCAGCAGTTTAGCGCTCAGGGCGGAAGCTTTCTTT. Translating it yields CASSLALRAEAFF.

This clone occurred once. The chain is built from TRBV6-5 and TRBJ2-5; 8 nucleotides line up with TRBD1. The V gene end was trimmed by 6 bases and the J gene end by 5 bases; junction bases not matched to a gene: 5. Germline lookup yields CDR1 MNHEY and CDR2 SVGAGI. CDR3 size: 13 residues. CDR3 sequence: CASSRNRGETQYF. The CDR3 DNA follows: TGTGCCAGCAGCCGTAACAGGGGGGAGACCCAGTACTTC.

The chain is built from TRBV11-2 and TRBJ2-3; weak D call: TRBD1 (6 bases). The CDR3 covers 14 residues. The germline gives CDR1 SGHAT, CDR2 FQNNGV. Trimming took 1 base from V and 11 from J, leaving 16 bases between them. For the CDR3, the DNA is TGTGCCAGCAGCTTAGCAGGGGACCGGACCCTGCAGTATTTT. It yields the protein CASSLAGDRTLQYF.

V usage is TRBV6-5 and J usage is TRBJ1-2, with D possibly matching TRBD1 (5 bases). Germline-derived CDR1 and CDR2 are MNHEY and SVGAGI. The CDR3 has 14 residues. V was clipped by 0 bases and J by 3 bases, with 8 bases between them. The CDR3 protein is CASSYSQGYYGYTF. The CDR3 bases are TGTGCCAGCAGTTACTCGCAGGGATACTATGGCTACACCTTC.

This clone was observed once. The CDR3: CASSLYSGVTYEQYF. CDR3 in DNA: TGTGCCAGCAGCTTATATTCAGGGGTAACCTACGAGCAGTACTTC. This sequence joins TRBV7-3 and TRBJ2-7; tentative D call: TRBD1 (6 bases). V dropped 2 bases and J dropped 2 bases, with 13 bases sitting between them. The CDR3 covers 15 residues. Germline V lookup: CDR1 SGHTA, CDR2 FQGTGA.

The rearrangement links TRBV27 to TRBJ2-7, with 7 bases lining up with TRBD1. V lost 3 bases, J lost 6 bases, and 8 bases stayed unmatched. The CDR3 contains 14 residues. Germline V lookup: CDR1 MNHEY, CDR2 SMNVEV (reference sequence). CDR3 nucleotide sequence: TGTGCCAGCAGTTTCGGGACAGATTTAAGCGAGCAGTACTTC. Translated, it gives CASSFGTDLSEQYF.

The V gene is TRBV29-1, the J gene TRBJ2-7; the D gene is possibly TRBD2 (6 bases). Germline loops: CDR1 SQVTM, CDR2 ANQGSEA. With 5 bases removed from V and 2 bases from J, the gap between germline ends came to 13 bases. This CDR3 spans 13 amino acids. The CDR3 is CSVLSGGAYEQYF. CDR3 in DNA: TGCAGCGTTCTCTCCGGGGGAGCCTACGAGCAGTACTTC.

V is TRBV6-5 and J is TRBJ1-2; 7 bases line up with TRBD1. V gave up 6 bases and J gave up 5 bases; unmatched junction bases: 9. The length of the CDR3 is 14 residues. The germline V gene encodes CDR1 MNHEY and CDR2 SVGAGI. The CDR3 coding sequence is TGTGCCAGCAGCCAAACAGGGGACGATTATGGCTACACCTTC. Translated: CASSQTGDDYGYTF.

The chain employs TRBV4-1 and TRBJ2-1; no firm D call. V was clipped by 5 bases and J by 3 bases, with 8 bases between them. Germline values: CDR1 MGHRA, CDR2 YSYEKL. The CDR3 spans 13 residues. The CDR3 is CASSDNSYNEQFF. CDR3 bases: TGCGCCAGCAGCGATAACAGCTACAATGAGCAGTTCTTC.

Regarding this clone: Sequence at one end of the junction differs from germline and may be a read error. The chain recombines TRBV7-2 with TRBJ1-1; TRBD1 agrees at 7 bases. The CDR3 length is 18 residues. Germline V gene sequence: CDR1 SGHTA, CDR2 FQGNSA. The CDR3 region is CASSLARSRDRRNIEAFF. CDR3 sequence (DNA): TGTGCCAGCAGCTTAGCGCGTTCCAGGGACAGAAGAAACATTGAAGCTTTCTTT.

This chain joins TRBV2 and TRBJ1-2, with D maybe TRBD1 (6 bases). Trimming left V 1 base short and J 5 bases short, with 8 bases between. This CDR3 contains 13 residues. Germline-derived CDR1 and CDR2 are SNHLY and FYNNEI. The CDR3 nucleotides read TGTGCCAGCAGTGAAGGCCAGGGGTATGGCTACACCTTC. Translation: CASSEGQGYGYTF.

The chain joins TRBV3-1 (or the pseudogene TRBV3-2) to TRBJ1-2; 8 bases are a match to TRBD1. Germline V gene data show CDR1 as LGHDT and CDR2 as YNNKEL (reference sequence). The CDR3 totals 15 residues. With 4 bases clipped from V and 0 bases from J, the junction kept 4 bases outside the gene matches. The CDR3 DNA sequence: TGTGCCAGCAGCCCCCGGGACAGGCCTAACTATGGCTACACCTTC. Translation: CASSPRDRPNYGYTF.

V is TRBV7-9 and J is TRBJ2-5, with 11 bases identical to TRBD1. CDR1 is SEHNR and CDR2 is FQNEAQ in the germline V gene (reference sequence). V dropped 8 bases and J dropped 5; count of bases not matched to a gene: 10. The CDR3 loop spans 15 amino acids. CDR3 sequence: CASSWGQGVGETQYF. CDR3 sequence (DNA): TGTGCCAGCTCCTGGGGACAGGGGGTTGGGGAGACCCAGTACTTC. The full variable domain, with the rest looked up from reference TRBV7-9 and TRBJ2-5, is DTGVSQNPRHKITKRGQNVTFRCDPISEHNRLYWYRQTLGQGPEFLTYFQNEAQLEKSRLLSDRFSAERPKGSFSTLEIQRTEQGDSAMYLCASSWGQGVGETQYFGPGTRLLVL.

This chain joins TRBV5-6 and TRBJ2-7, with D hard to call. The germline V and J ends were trimmed by 0 bases and 3 bases, with 4 bases remaining between them. The CDR3 covers 12 residues. The germline V gene encodes CDR1 SGHDT and CDR2 YYEEEE. CDR3 coding DNA: TGTGCCAGCAGCTTGGCCAGCTACGAGCAGTACTTC. As protein: CASSLASYEQYF.

This chain connects TRBV30 to TRBJ1-1; D possibly corresponds to TRBD1 (5 bases). The length of the CDR3 is 14 residues. Germline V gene data show CDR1 as GTSNPN and CDR2 as SVGIG (reference sequence). Trimming took 5 bases from V and 0 from J, leaving 13 bases between them. This CDR3 reads CAWSTESMNTEAFF. CDR3 in DNA: TGTGCCTGGTCGACAGAGAGCATGAACACTGAAGCTTTCTTT.

This rearrangement joins TRBV12-5 to TRBJ2-7; D not resolved. This CDR3 has 14 residues. Trimming took 7 bases from V and 3 from J, leaving 16 bases between them. Germline lookup yields CDR1 LGHNT and CDR2 FRNRAP. DNA of the CDR3: TGTGCTAGTGCGGAGCCTACCGCGAGCTACGAGCAGTACTTC. Amino acids: CASAEPTASYEQYF.